The entry below gives a single TCR beta chain sequence along with its context. Its antigen is still unknown. CDR1 MNHEY and CDR2 SMNVEV come from the germline V gene (reference sequence). V shed 2 bases, J shed 3 bases, and the junction held 4 bases outside the gene matches. The CDR3 totals 15 residues. MiXCR was run by TCRdb on the RT-PCR reads, yielding one entry per CDR3 protein. This table holds approximately 570,000 distinct CDR3 sequences, 7.6% found once. These data come from a study of response to subunit inactivated influenza vaccine. Broader study findings: The study's authors posited that every seasonal influenza vaccination enlists few new T cells.

The sequencing used PBMCs from blood, collected roughly 24 months after vaccination. This receptor was taken from a man between 50 and 75 years old who received an inactivated influenza vaccine. The chain is built from TRBV27 and TRBJ2-5, with 9 positions matching TRBD2. CDR3 sequence (DNA): TGTGCCAGCAGTTTAACGCGGGAGGGTGAAGAGACCCAGTACTTC. This codes for CASSLTREGEETQYF.